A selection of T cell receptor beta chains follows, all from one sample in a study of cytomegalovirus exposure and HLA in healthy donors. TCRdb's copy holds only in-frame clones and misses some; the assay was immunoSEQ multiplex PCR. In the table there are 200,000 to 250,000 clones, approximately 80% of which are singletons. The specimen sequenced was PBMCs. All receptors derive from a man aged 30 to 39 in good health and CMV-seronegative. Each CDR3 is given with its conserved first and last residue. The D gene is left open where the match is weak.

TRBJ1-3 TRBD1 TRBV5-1 CASSFSGTGASGNTIYF
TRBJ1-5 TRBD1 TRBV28 CASSFRDRGRSQPQHF
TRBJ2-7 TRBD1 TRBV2 CASRTGTGSYEQYF
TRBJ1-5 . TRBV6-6 CASSYSNQGNQPQHF
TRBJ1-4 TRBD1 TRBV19 CASIRTGATNEKLFF
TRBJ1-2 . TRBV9 CASSSSLGVPNYGYTF
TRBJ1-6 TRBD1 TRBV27 CASSRTGINSPLHF
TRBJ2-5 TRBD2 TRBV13 CASSYTSGDVRETQYF
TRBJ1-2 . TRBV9 CASRQGQDGPYNYGYTF
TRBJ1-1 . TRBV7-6 CASSLRVGGGGTEAFF
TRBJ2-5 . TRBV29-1 CSVGEPGATSETQYF
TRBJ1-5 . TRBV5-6 CASSLWAGTGMDQPQHF
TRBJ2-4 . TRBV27 CASSPVAKNIQYF
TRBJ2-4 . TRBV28 CASSSRDSPSIQYF
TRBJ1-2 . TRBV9 CASSVGHGLLDSNYGYTF
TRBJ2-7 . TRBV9 CASSPDSSYEQYF
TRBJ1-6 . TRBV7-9 CASSLKGVNSPLHF
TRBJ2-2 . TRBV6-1 CASSTQGNTGELFF
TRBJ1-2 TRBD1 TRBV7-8 CASSLAQGGYGYTF
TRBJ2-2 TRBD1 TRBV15 CATSRATGVLSGELFF
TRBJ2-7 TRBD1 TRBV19 CASSIQRIPGQNYEQYF
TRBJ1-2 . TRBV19 CASSPLTGRVYGYTF
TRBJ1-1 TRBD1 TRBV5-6 CASRQGATEAFF
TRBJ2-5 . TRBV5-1 CASSLGILTGNQETQYF
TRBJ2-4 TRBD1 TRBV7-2 CASSRRQGLNIQYF
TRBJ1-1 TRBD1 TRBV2 CASRLGTGGETEAFF
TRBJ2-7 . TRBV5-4 CASSLDTSYEQYF
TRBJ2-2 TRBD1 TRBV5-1 CASSPGQGGELFF
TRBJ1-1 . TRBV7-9 CASRSSARRGRDTEAFF
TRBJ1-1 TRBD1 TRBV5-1 CASSPGQGRNTEAFF
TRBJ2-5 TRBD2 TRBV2 CASSSFLRLAGAEETQYF
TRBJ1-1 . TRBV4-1 CASSPFLQGIITEAFF
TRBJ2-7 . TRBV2 CASSLVSYEQYF
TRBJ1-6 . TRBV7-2 CASSPPKRALGPLHF
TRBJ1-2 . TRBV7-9 CASSLVHLLGRGDYGYTF
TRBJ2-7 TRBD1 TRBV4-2 CASSQDAGQGGYEQYF
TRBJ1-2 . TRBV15 CATSRDEAGAGGYTF
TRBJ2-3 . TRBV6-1 CASTIGRGASDTQYF
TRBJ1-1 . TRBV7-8 CASSAFRGAGTEAFF
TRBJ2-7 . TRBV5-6 CASSPGSSYEQYF
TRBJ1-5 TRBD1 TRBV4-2 CASSVERTGNQPQHF
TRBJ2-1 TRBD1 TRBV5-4 CASSWPGGIEQFF
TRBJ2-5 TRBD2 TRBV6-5 CASTERGTQYF
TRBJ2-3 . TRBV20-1 CSARSPSTQYF
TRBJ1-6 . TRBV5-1 CASSLAGGSNSPLHF
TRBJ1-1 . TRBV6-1 CASRGDTEAFF
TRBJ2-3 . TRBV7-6 CASSLESLDTQYF
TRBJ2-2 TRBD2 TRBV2 CASRRAGGRGGGELFF
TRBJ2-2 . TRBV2 CASSDLRVRRELFF
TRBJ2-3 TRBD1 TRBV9 CASSVGGTGVDTQYF
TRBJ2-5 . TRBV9 CASSVGTREETQYF
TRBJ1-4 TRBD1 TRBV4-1 CASSQDTETGFFEKLFF
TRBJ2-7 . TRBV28 CAAGAGSGEQYF
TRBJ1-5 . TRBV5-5 CASSLSPNPSQPQHF
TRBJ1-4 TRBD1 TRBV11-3 CASALRDRDLRGEKLFF
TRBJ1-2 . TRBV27 CATGSFYGYTF
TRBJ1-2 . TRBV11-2 CASSSGLTNYGYTF
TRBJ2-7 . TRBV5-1 CASSLEGASYEQYF
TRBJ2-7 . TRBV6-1 CASSERPRVDEQYF
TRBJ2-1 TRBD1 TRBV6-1 CASSETGSSYNEQFF